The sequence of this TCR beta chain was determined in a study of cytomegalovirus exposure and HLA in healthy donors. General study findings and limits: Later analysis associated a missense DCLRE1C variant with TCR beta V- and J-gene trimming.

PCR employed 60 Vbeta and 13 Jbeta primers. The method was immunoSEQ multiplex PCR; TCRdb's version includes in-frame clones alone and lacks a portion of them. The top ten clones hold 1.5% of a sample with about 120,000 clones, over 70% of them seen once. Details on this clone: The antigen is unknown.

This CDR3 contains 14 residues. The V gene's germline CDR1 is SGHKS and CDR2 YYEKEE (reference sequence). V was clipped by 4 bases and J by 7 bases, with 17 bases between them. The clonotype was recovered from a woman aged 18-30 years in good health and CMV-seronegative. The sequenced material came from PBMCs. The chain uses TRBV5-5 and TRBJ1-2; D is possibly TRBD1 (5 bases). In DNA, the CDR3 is TGTGCCAGCAGCAGCCCGGGCCAGGGAAGTGGCTACACCTTC. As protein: CASSSPGQGSGYTF. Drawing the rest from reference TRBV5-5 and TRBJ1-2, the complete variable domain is DAGVTQSPTHLIKTRGQQVTLRCSPISGHKSVSWYQQVLGQGPQFIFQYYEKEERGRGNFPDRFSARQFPNYSSELNVNALLLGDSALYLCASSSPGQGSGYTFGSGTRLTVV.